The 23 T cell receptor beta chains in this list originate from one sample, sequenced in a study of T cells in Graves' hyperthyroidism and ophthalmopathy. RNA transcripts yielded amplified TCR beta CDR3 regions. HTBI primers were employed in a first-round RT-PCR of the TCR CDR3. TCRdb re-derived calls from the multiplex PCR reads in MiXCR, one entry per CDR3 protein. The table has about 400,000 distinct CDR3 sequences, around 15% seen once. Sequenced input: blood. These receptors originate from a woman younger than 35 with Graves' hyperthyroidism.

The V and J genes are TRBV18 and TRBJ1-3; D is unresolved. The germline V gene has CDR1 KGHSH and CDR2 LQKENI. CDR3 size: 17 residues. Trimming took off 6 bases at V and 2 bases at J, with 20 bases between the two ends. CDR3 nucleotide sequence: TGTGCCAGCTCTAACCACGTGGGGAAATCGGCTGGAAACACCATATATTTT. As protein: CASSNHVGKSAGNTIYF.

This clonotype was found many times. V usage is TRBV7-9 and J usage is TRBJ2-2; D not resolved. This CDR3 is 14 amino acids long. The germline V gene has CDR1 SEHNR and CDR2 FQNEAQ (reference sequence). Trimming shortened V by 1 base and J by 3 bases, and 6 bases separated the two germline ends. The CDR3 sequence: CASSLDLHTGELFF. The CDR3 DNA sequence: TGTGCCAGCAGCTTAGACCTACACACCGGGGAGCTGTTTTTT.

The chain combines TRBV3-1 with TRBJ1-6, with no clear D. Germline V CDR1 and CDR2: LGHDT, YNNKEL (reference sequence). The CDR3 runs 16 residues. The V end was cut by 1 base, the J end by 7 bases, with 14 bases between. The CDR3 here is CASSQVSTLGNSPLHF. In DNA form, the CDR3 reads TGTGCCAGCAGCCAAGTTTCGACTTTGGGGAATTCACCCCTCCACTTT.

This clonotype was counted ten times or more. The chain couples TRBV6-1 to TRBJ2-3, with TRBD2 identical over 9 bases. Unmatched junction bases numbered 2, after V lost 11 bases and J lost 2 bases. CDR3 length equals 12 residues. Germline CDR1 and CDR2: MNHNS and SASEGT. The CDR3 DNA sequence: TGTGCCCTAGCGGGACCCACAGATACGCAGTATTTT. This codes for CALAGPTDTQYF.

This chain uses TRBV5-6 with TRBJ2-1; no reliable D call. Germline CDR1 SGHDT, CDR2 YYEEEE. The CDR3 runs 15 residues. Trimming took off 6 bases at V and 0 bases at J, with 13 bases between the two ends. The CDR3 loop reads CASTLSRSSYNEQFF. CDR3 DNA: TGTGCCAGCACCCTTAGTAGAAGCTCCTACAATGAGCAGTTCTTC.

This clonotype came up a few times. The chain uses TRBV19 and TRBJ1-1; D remains unclear. Trimming took 3 bases from V and 5 from J, leaving 10 bases between them. The CDR3 is 13 amino acids. Germline V CDR1 and CDR2: LNHDA, SQIVND (reference sequence). The CDR3 region is CASSMALGTEAFF. The CDR3 region has the DNA TGTGCCAGTAGTATGGCCCTTGGAACTGAAGCTTTCTTT.

This clonotype was seen a handful of times. This rearrangement joins TRBV4-1 to TRBJ2-7, with D unclear. The ends were cut back, 0 bases at V and 1 base at J, with 10 bases in the middle. The CDR3 is 15 residues long. Germline CDR1 MGHRA, CDR2 YSYEKL. CDR3 protein: CASSQDGFGSYEQYF. CDR3 in DNA: TGCGCCAGCAGCCAAGATGGGTTTGGGTCCTACGAGCAGTACTTC.

This clonotype occurred a few times. DNA of the CDR3: TGTGCCAGCAGTGACCGACAGGGTTTGGGCAATCAGCCCCAGCATTTT. Its protein is CASSDRQGLGNQPQHF. J is TRBJ1-5 and V is TRBV27; TRBD1 matches at 7 bases. Germline assignment: CDR1 MNHEY and CDR2 SMNVEV (reference sequence). The CDR3 runs 16 residues. With V trimmed by 5 bases and J by 2 bases, 9 bases remained unmatched.

This clonotype was detected ten times or more. The rearrangement links TRBV12-3 or TRBV12-4 to TRBJ2-7, with D possibly being TRBD2 (7 bases). Trimming cost V 1 base and J 4 bases, with 8 bases left between them. This CDR3 has 13 amino acids. CDR3 DNA: TGTGCCAGCAGTTTAGAGGGGGGGTACGAGCAGTACTTC. It translates to CASSLEGGYEQYF.

This clonotype has just a few counts. The chain uses TRBV4-1 and TRBJ1-1; D is uncertain. Germline CDR1 MGHRA, CDR2 YSYEKL. Trimming shortened V by 4 bases and J by 11 bases, and 20 bases separated the two germline ends. CDR3 size: 14 residues. The CDR3 nucleotides read TGCGCCAGCAGCCCTCCTTTCTCTCGCGGGGTGGCTTTCTTT. Translating it yields CASSPPFSRGVAFF.

The sample holds many counts of this clonotype. The J gene is TRBJ2-2, the V gene TRBV20-1; a possible D gene is TRBD1 (5 bases). CDR1 DFQATT and CDR2 SNEGSKA come from the germline V gene (reference sequence). The CDR3 has 14 amino acids. V was cut by 1 base and J by 1 base, with 7 bases left in between. Here the CDR3 reads CSARAGQNTGELFF. DNA of the CDR3: TGCAGTGCTAGAGCCGGACAGAACACCGGGGAGCTGTTTTTT.

This clonotype was recorded at least ten times. V usage is TRBV29-1 and J usage is TRBJ1-2; TRBD1 aligns across 7 bases. Germline CDR1 SQVTM, CDR2 ANQGSEA. With V trimmed by 7 bases and J by 4 bases, 3 bases remained unmatched. There are 11 residues in the CDR3. The CDR3 sequence: CSGRGTYGYTF. The CDR3 bases are TGCAGCGGCAGGGGGACCTATGGCTACACCTTC.

Concerning this clonotype: A read error is possible here, since a much larger clone lies one base away. This sequence joins TRBV29-1 and TRBJ2-5; 7 bases match TRBD2. The CDR3 sequence is 16 residues long. V lost 2 bases and J lost 7; bases outside the gene matches: 16. Germline CDR1 SQVTM, CDR2 ANQGSEA. The chain's CDR3 is CSVETGRGLVGGTQYF. In DNA, the CDR3 is TGCAGCGTTGAAACGGGGAGAGGACTAGTGGGGGGGACCCAGTACTTC.

This clonotype was seen ten or more times. The chain has TRBV19 and TRBJ1-1; D might be TRBD1 (5 bases). The CDR3 runs to 14 residues. The V gene's germline CDR1 is LNHDA and CDR2 SQIVND (reference sequence). V lost 9 bases and J 1 base, leaving 15 bases between the germline ends. The CDR3 DNA follows: TGTGCCAGCAGCAAGGGACGGGAGAACACTGAAGCTTTCTTT. Amino acids: CASSKGRENTEAFF.

This clonotype was observed at least ten times. The gene calls are TRBV7-9 and TRBJ1-4, with a possible D match to TRBD1 (5 bases). V was trimmed by 8 bases and J by 3 bases, leaving 13 bases between them. CDR3 length equals 14 residues. CDR1 and CDR2 from the germline V gene are SEHNR and FQNEAQ (reference sequence). For the CDR3, the DNA is TGTGCCAGCGGCCCAGGGTCGGCTAATGAAAAACTGTTTTTT. Translation: CASGPGSANEKLFF.

Of note for this clonotype: A read error is possible here, since a much larger clone lies one base away. Without the conserved terminal phenylalanine or tryptophan, this CDR3 likely stems from a read error. In DNA form, the CDR3 reads TGCAGTGCATACAGCGGATCCTATAGTAATGAGCAGTTCTCC. It codes for CSAYSGSYSNEQFS. This chain uses TRBV20-1 with TRBJ2-1, with D perhaps TRBD2 (5 bases). V was shortened by 6 bases and J by 7 bases, with 19 bases between the two germline ends. The CDR3 is made up of 14 amino acids. CDR1 and CDR2 from the germline V gene are DFQATT and SNEGSKA (reference sequence).

This clonotype came up a few times. This chain connects TRBV6-1 to TRBJ2-4; the D gene is possibly TRBD1 (5 bases). This CDR3 is 15 amino acids long. The V end lost 6 bases, the J end lost 3 bases, and 15 bases lay between the germline ends. Germline values: CDR1 MNHNS, CDR2 SASEGT. This chain's CDR3 is CASSLTGDYKNIQYF. The CDR3 coding sequence is TGTGCCAGCAGCCTTACAGGAGATTACAAAAACATTCAGTACTTC.

There are many counts of this clonotype. The chain carries TRBV28 and TRBJ1-1; 7 positions match TRBD1. CDR1 is MDHEN and CDR2 is SYDVKM in the germline V gene. Germline trimming cut 3 bases from V and 1 base from J; bases unmatched to any gene: 8. The CDR3 totals 16 residues. Here the CDR3 DNA reads TGTGCCAGCAGTTTCCTCGTCACAGGGGAGAACACTGAAGCTTTCTTT. It specifies CASSFLVTGENTEAFF.

This clonotype was counted many times. V usage is TRBV4-3 and J usage is TRBJ1-1; D is undetermined. Germline loops: CDR1 LGHNA, CDR2 YSLEER. The CDR3 is 13 amino acids. Trimming took 0 bases from V and 10 from J, leaving 12 bases between them. CDR3 nucleotides: TGCGCCAGCAGCCAAGATCAGTATACCTTAGCTTTCTTT. This gives the protein CASSQDQYTLAFF.

This clonotype was counted ten times or more. The chain links TRBV28 to TRBJ2-3; a weak D match, TRBD2 (5 bases). The CDR3 covers 15 residues. Germline CDR1 is MDHEN and CDR2 is SYDVKM. Trimming removed 4 bases from V and 1 base from J, with 12 bases in between. As DNA, the CDR3 is TGTGCCAGCAGTTCTCCAGCGGTAGGCACAGATACGCAGTATTTT. Translating gives CASSSPAVGTDTQYF. Combining the CDR3 with reference TRBV28 and TRBJ2-3 gives the whole variable domain DVKVTQSSRYLVKRTGEKVFLECVQDMDHENMFWYRQDPGLGLRLIYFSYDVKMKEKGDIPEGYSVSREKKERFSLILESASTNQTSMYLCASSSPAVGTDTQYFGPGTRLTVL.

This clonotype has a handful of counts. J is TRBJ1-5 and V is TRBV20-1; perhaps TRBD1 as D (6 bases). The CDR3 length is 14 residues. The germline V and J ends were trimmed by 7 bases and 0 bases, with 13 bases remaining between them. CDR1 is DFQATT, CDR2 SNEGSKA, per germline (reference sequence). In DNA, the CDR3 is TGCAGTGTACGGGGGGCAACTAGCAATCAGCCCCAGCATTTT. Protein sequence: CSVRGATSNQPQHF.

This clonotype has only a few counts. V is TRBV3-1 and J is TRBJ2-3, with D perhaps given as TRBD1 or TRBD2 (6 bases each). From germline, CDR1 is LGHDT and CDR2 YNNKEL (reference sequence). Trimming took 0 bases from V and 4 from J, leaving 26 bases between them. The CDR3 runs to 20 residues. The CDR3 region is CASSQEGGTVWASAADTQYF. Here the CDR3 DNA reads TGTGCCAGCAGCCAAGAAGGGGGGACGGTCTGGGCTAGCGCGGCAGATACGCAGTATTTT.

This clonotype was seen at least ten times. CDR3 sequence (DNA): TGCAGTGCTAGCTCAGACAGGGAGAATCAGCCCCAGCATTTT. Protein sequence: CSASSDRENQPQHF. The chain carries TRBV20-1 and TRBJ1-5; TRBD1 agrees at 7 bases. V lost 3 bases and J lost 4; bases outside the gene matches: 6. Germline V CDR1 and CDR2: DFQATT, SNEGSKA (reference sequence). The CDR3 is 14 amino acids.